This is a list of T cell receptor beta chains from one sample in a study of T cells in localized non-small cell lung cancer. Repertoires were generated with immunoSEQ multiplex PCR, while TCRdb's copy carries only in-frame clones and drops some. Among more than 70,000 clones listed, approximately 84% were seen once. The sample consisted of peripheral blood, taken before any cancer treatment. All receptors derive from a man aged 35 to 69 with stage I lung adenocarcinoma. CDR3s include the opening cysteine and the closing phenylalanine or tryptophan. The order of the fields is D gene, J gene, clone size, V gene, CDR3 protein, CDR3 DNA. D genes are given only for firm matches. Clone sizes are given selectively: once, few, many, or a class where the clone is expanded.

.	TRBJ1-6	.	TRBV7-9	CASSLGAYNSPLHF	TGTGCCAGCAGCTTAGGGGCCTATAATTCACCCCTCCACTTT
TRBD2	TRBJ2-3	.	TRBV5-1	CASSLGSGAATQYF	TGCGCCAGCTCCCTGGGAAGCGGGGCGGCCACGCAGTATTTT
.	TRBJ1-2	.	TRBV5-1	CASSLAVRQGPREGYTF	TGCGCCAGCAGCTTGGCGGTTCGTCAGGGGCCTCGCGAAGGCTACACCTTC
.	TRBJ2-3	.	TRBV2	CASSELRQSTDTQYF	TGTGCCAGCAGTGAATTACGGCAGAGCACAGATACGCAGTATTTT
.	TRBJ2-1	.	TRBV13	CASRTGLTNEQFF	TGTGCCAGCAGGACAGGTCTCACCAATGAGCAGTTCTTC
.	TRBJ2-2	.	TRBV7-9	CASSFLGKNTGELFF	TGTGCCAGCAGCTTTCTCGGAAAGAACACCGGGGAGCTGTTTTTT
TRBD1	TRBJ1-2	.	TRBV27	CAGRTGTNYGYTF	TGTGCCGGAAGGACAGGGACTAACTATGGCTACACCTTC
.	TRBJ1-2	once	TRBV30	CAWSGPDGRASLYGYTF	TGTGCCTGGAGTGGCCCCGACGGCAGGGCATCCCTCTATGGCTACACCTTC
.	TRBJ1-5	.	TRBV9	CASSVSGASNQPQHF	TGTGCCAGCAGCGTCTCGGGGGCAAGCAATCAGCCCCAGCATTTT
TRBD1	TRBJ1-5	.	TRBV12-5	CASGSGQILNQPQHF	TGTGCTAGTGGCTCGGGACAGATCCTCAATCAGCCCCAGCATTTT
TRBD1	TRBJ2-2	few	TRBV9	CASGQANTGELFF	TGTGCCAGCGGACAGGCAAACACCGGGGAGCTGTTTTTT
.	TRBJ2-1	.	TRBV28	CASSLVGSLYNEQFF	TGTGCCAGCAGTTTGGTCGGGAGTCTCTACAATGAGCAGTTCTTC
.	TRBJ1-2	.	TRBV6-5	CASSYEGVGGYTF	TGTGCCAGCAGTTACGAAGGGGTCGGTGGCTACACCTTC
TRBD1	TRBJ2-7	.	TRBV27	CASSHRDRGYEQYF	TGTGCCAGCAGCCACCGGGACAGGGGCTACGAGCAGTACTTC
.	TRBJ2-1	.	TRBV5-1	CASSGLASYEQFF	TGCGCCAGCAGTGGGCTAGCGTCATATGAGCAGTTCTTC
.	TRBJ2-6	.	TRBV5-1	CASSLTGSRSSGANVLTF	TGCGCCAGCAGCTTGACGGGGAGTCGAAGCTCTGGGGCCAACGTCCTGACTTTC
.	TRBJ2-3	.	TRBV5-4	CASSTTGDVSDTQYF	TGTGCCAGCAGCACGACGGGAGACGTATCAGATACGCAGTATTTT
TRBD2	TRBJ2-1	.	TRBV5-1	CASSSRGGLAGGYNEQFF	TGCGCCAGCAGCTCCAGGGGGGGACTAGCGGGAGGGTACAATGAGCAGTTCTTC
TRBD1	TRBJ1-6	.	TRBV7-9	CASSPGQGGEAPYNSPLHF	TGTGCCAGCAGCCCCGGACAGGGAGGGGAGGCACCCTATAATTCACCCCTCCACTTT
TRBD1	TRBJ1-1	once	TRBV7-2	CASSRKGAPNTEAFF	TGTGCCAGCAGCCGTAAGGGGGCGCCGAACACTGAAGCTTTCTTT
TRBD1	TRBJ1-6	.	TRBV5-4	CASSSGQGSSYNSPLHF	TGTGCCAGCAGCTCTGGACAGGGGAGCTCCTATAATTCACCCCTCCACTTT
.	TRBJ2-2	.	TRBV6-6	CASKRRRNTGELFF	TGTGCCAGCAAGCGGAGGAGAAACACCGGGGAGCTGTTTTTT
.	TRBJ1-2	.	TRBV30	CAWGTRFYGYTF	TGTGCCTGGGGGACACGATTCTATGGCTACACCTTC